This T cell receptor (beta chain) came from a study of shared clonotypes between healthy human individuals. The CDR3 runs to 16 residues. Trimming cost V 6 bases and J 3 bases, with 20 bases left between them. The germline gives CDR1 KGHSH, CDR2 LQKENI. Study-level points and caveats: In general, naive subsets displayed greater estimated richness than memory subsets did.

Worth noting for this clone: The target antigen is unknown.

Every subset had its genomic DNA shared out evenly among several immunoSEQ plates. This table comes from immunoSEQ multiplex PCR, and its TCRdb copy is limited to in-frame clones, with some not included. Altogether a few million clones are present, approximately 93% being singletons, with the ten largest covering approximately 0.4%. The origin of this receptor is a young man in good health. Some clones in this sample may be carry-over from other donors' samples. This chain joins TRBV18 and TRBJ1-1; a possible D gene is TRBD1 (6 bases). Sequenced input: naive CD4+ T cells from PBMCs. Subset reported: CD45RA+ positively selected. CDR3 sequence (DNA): TGTGCCAGCTCTACCTCCCAGAACAGGGCGGACACTGAAGCTTTCTTT. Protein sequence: CASSTSQNRADTEAFF.